This TCR beta chain was documented in a study of Ad26.COV2.S vaccination and SARS-CoV-2 variants. Details on this clone: The antigen remains undetermined.

Study-level points and caveats: Measures of TCR breadth and depth may have fallen short of total T cell responses.

V shed 3 bases, J shed 5 bases, and the junction held 6 bases outside the gene matches. The CDR3 has 14 amino acids. Germline V gene lookup returns CDR1 SGDLS and CDR2 YYNGEE. The data were produced by immunoSEQ multiplex PCR, yet TCRdb's version contains in-frame clones alone and is incomplete. The sample lists some 350,000 clones, about 90% occurring once. The chain recombines TRBV9 with TRBJ2-7; the match to TRBD1 covers 9 bases. The sequenced sample was peripheral blood, obtained after recovery from COVID-19. This receptor was taken from a human donor who had recovered from COVID-19. The CDR3: CASSAGQGLDEQYF. In DNA form, the CDR3 reads TGTGCCAGCAGCGCCGGACAGGGGCTCGACGAGCAGTACTTC.